One sample yielded the 24 T cell receptor beta chains listed below, sequenced in a study of blood T cells in healthy people across ages. Then a second PCR, running about 6 to 12 cycles, was carried out with a sample-barcoded 5' primer and a J-beta primer mix. TCRdb itself ran the 5' RACE reads through MiXCR, one entry per CDR3 protein. The data show 1.5 million to 2 million distinct CDR3 sequences, about 50% seen once. The sample taken for sequencing was blood. The receptors were gathered from a woman in her thirties or forties in good health.

The chain carries TRBV10-3 and TRBJ1-5; tentatively, D is TRBD1 (5 bases). Germline V gene lookup returns CDR1 ENHRY and CDR2 SYGVKD. V was cut by 6 bases and J by 5 bases, with 8 bases left in between. This CDR3 comprises 12 residues. CDR3 nucleotides: TGTGCCATCAGCCAGGGAGATCAGCCCCAGCATTTT. This codes for CAISQGDQPQHF.

The chain is built from TRBV28 and TRBJ1-4; TRBD1 aligns across 9 bases. The CDR3 loop spans 17 amino acids. Germline V gene sequence: CDR1 MDHEN, CDR2 SYDVKM. V was pared by 5 bases and J by 7 bases, with 14 bases of the junction left unmatched. For the CDR3, the DNA is TGTGCCAGCAGTACATCCTACGAGGGGACAGGGTTTGAAAAACTGTTTTTT. This codes for CASSTSYEGTGFEKLFF.

The chain carries TRBV6-2 or TRBV6-3 and TRBJ2-1, with D perhaps being TRBD1 or TRBD2 (5 bases each). The DNA end lines up better with TRBJ2-7; the J call may be wrong. Germline V gene lookup returns CDR1 MNHEY and CDR2 SVGEGT. CDR3 length: 15 amino acids. CDR3: CASSRLQGPYNEQYF. In nucleotides, the CDR3 is TGTGCCAGCAGTCGACTGCAGGGACCCTACAATGAGCAGTACTTC.

The J gene is TRBJ1-2, the V gene TRBV6-1, with D unresolved. The length of the CDR3 is 17 residues. Germline V gene sequence: CDR1 MNHNS, CDR2 SASEGT. The V end lost 7 bases, the J end lost 2 bases, and 23 bases lay between the germline ends. CDR3 nucleotides: TGTGCCAGCAACCTCCGTTCGGCCCGGTTGGGGAACTATGGCTACACCTTC. Protein: CASNLRSARLGNYGYTF.

As for this clonotype: Just one base apart from a much larger clone, this may be a read error. The rearrangement uses TRBV27 and TRBJ2-1; 10 bases align to TRBD1. This CDR3 comprises 15 residues. Germline V gives CDR1 MNHEY, CDR2 SMNVEV (reference sequence). CDR3 sequence: CANSPRQGAYNEQFF. The CDR3 bases are TGTGCCAACAGTCCGCGACAGGGGGCATACAATGAGCAGTTCTTC.

This clonotype showed up just a few times. The chain is built from TRBV29-1 and TRBJ1-2; TRBD1 is a possible D gene (5 bases). The CDR3 length is 13 residues. CDR1 is SQVTM, CDR2 ANQGSEA, per germline. Trimming removed 3 bases at V and 4 bases at J, with 12 bases between. CDR3 DNA: TGCAGCGTTGAGGATCCAGGGTTCTATGGCTACACCTTC. Its protein is CSVEDPGFYGYTF.

The chain uses TRBV2 and TRBJ1-2; D remains ambiguous. The CDR3 loop spans 11 amino acids. Trimming pared 4 bases from V and 10 bases from J, leaving 10 bases between. Germline CDR1 is SNHLY and CDR2 is FYNNEI. CDR3 region: CASSASWIYTF. The CDR3 DNA reads as TGTGCCAGCAGTGCAAGCTGGATCTACACCTTC.

V is TRBV7-3 and J is TRBJ2-5, with a possible D match to TRBD1 (5 bases). The CDR3 length is 13 residues. Germline V gene sequence: CDR1 SGHTA, CDR2 FQGTGA. With 5 bases removed from V and 4 bases from J, the gap between germline ends came to 11 bases. CDR3 in amino acids: CASSADIRETQYF. The CDR3 nucleotides read TGTGCCAGCAGCGCGGACATTCGAGAGACCCAGTACTTC.

The gene calls are TRBV18 and TRBJ2-3, with 8 bases matching TRBD2. The CDR3 runs 15 residues. Germline V lookup: CDR1 KGHSH, CDR2 LQKENI. After removal of 8 bases from V and 1 base from J, the junction contained 8 bases not matched to a gene. The CDR3 DNA follows: TGTGCCAGCAGTCCCCGAGCGGGAGGCACAGATACGCAGTATTTT. This encodes CASSPRAGGTDTQYF.

This chain links TRBV28 with TRBJ2-3; D gene ambiguous. Germline CDR1 MDHEN, CDR2 SYDVKM. The CDR3 has 15 residues. V was cut by 3 bases and J by 4 bases, with 14 bases left in between. The DNA of the CDR3 is TGTGCCAGCAGTTTCCCTCCTACCCTAGCAGATACGCAGTATTTT. This gives the protein CASSFPPTLADTQYF.

This clonotype has more than one count but fewer than ten. The chain uses TRBV6-6 and TRBJ2-3; no clear D gene. Trimming left V 0 bases short and J 0 bases short, with 4 bases between. CDR1 is MNHNY, CDR2 SVGAGI, per germline (reference sequence). The CDR3 loop spans 14 amino acids. The CDR3 is CASSYSRSTDTQYF. The CDR3 nucleotides read TGTGCCAGCAGTTACTCCAGGAGCACAGATACGCAGTATTTT.

The chain joins TRBV20-1 to TRBJ1-5; D ambiguous. The V end was cut by 1 base, the J end by 1 base, with 8 bases between. This CDR3 contains 14 residues. Per the germline V gene, CDR1 is DFQATT and CDR2 is SNEGSKA (reference sequence). CDR3 region: CSARGEISNQPQHF. CDR3 nucleotide sequence: TGCAGTGCTAGAGGAGAGATAAGCAATCAGCCCCAGCATTTT.

This clonotype showed up just a few times. The chain combines TRBV28 with TRBJ2-4; 10 bases are a match to TRBD1. J lost 1 base, V lost 4 bases, and 7 bases had no gene match. The CDR3 runs 17 residues. Germline loops: CDR1 MDHEN, CDR2 SYDVKM. Here the CDR3 DNA reads TGTGCCAGCAGTTCATCGCCGGGACAGGGGGCCAAAAACATTCAGTACTTC. It translates to CASSSSPGQGAKNIQYF.

The chain joins TRBV12-3 or TRBV12-4 to TRBJ2-1; 14 bases are a match to TRBD2. The DNA matches TRBJ2-7 better at its end, which makes the J call doubtful. CDR3 length: 16 residues. For the CDR3, the DNA is TGTGCCAGCAGTCGGACTAGCGGGGGGATTTACAATGAGCAGTACTTC. Its translation is CASSRTSGGIYNEQYF.

This clonotype was detected only a few times. The chain has TRBV5-1 and TRBJ2-5; possible D gene TRBD1, 5 bases. CDR1 and CDR2 from the germline V gene are SGHRS and YFSETQ. V was pared by 4 bases and J by 3 bases, with 22 bases between. The CDR3 length is 17 residues. The CDR3 loop reads CASSIQSSTAAKETQYF. The CDR3 DNA reads TGCGCCAGCAGCATACAATCCTCGACAGCAGCAAAAGAGACCCAGTACTTC.

This clonotype came up a few times. The chain uses TRBV28 and TRBJ1-2; no definite D call. The germline V and J ends were trimmed by 6 bases and 3 bases, with 8 bases remaining between them. The CDR3 sequence is 12 residues long. Germline V CDR1 and CDR2: MDHEN, SYDVKM. The CDR3 reads CASSLPDYGYTF. The CDR3 DNA reads TGTGCCAGCAGCCTACCCGACTATGGCTACACCTTC.

V is TRBV6-2 or TRBV6-3 and J is TRBJ2-5; perhaps TRBD2 as D (5 bases). V was clipped by 4 bases and J by 1 base, with 16 bases between them. The CDR3 is 16 amino acids. CDR1 is MNHEY, CDR2 SVGEGT, per germline. The CDR3 DNA reads as TGTGCCAGCAGTTCCCGGGATGTAGAAGGCCAAGAGACCCAGTACTTC. Translating it yields CASSSRDVEGQETQYF.

The V call is TRBV7-6, the J call TRBJ2-3; D could derive from TRBD1 or TRBD2 (5 bases each). This CDR3 region has 15 residues. Germline CDR1 SGHVS, CDR2 FNYEAQ. The V end lost 5 bases, the J end lost 6 bases, and 18 bases lay between the germline ends. CDR3 region: CASSPTGRGRDTQYF. The DNA of the CDR3 is TGTGCCAGCAGCCCTACAGGTCGGGGCCGGGATACGCAGTATTTT. Looking up the rest from reference TRBV7-6 and TRBJ2-3 gives the full variable domain: GAGVSQSPRYKVTKRGQDVALRCDPISGHVSLYWYRQALGQGPEFLTYFNYEAQQDKSGLPNDRFSAERPEGSISTLTIQRTEQRDSAMYRCASSPTGRGRDTQYFGPGTRLTVL.

J is TRBJ2-1 and V is TRBV5-1; 7 nucleotides agree with TRBD2. Germline trimming cut 3 bases from V and 10 bases from J; bases unmatched to any gene: 4. CDR1 and CDR2 from the germline V gene are SGHRS and YFSETQ. The CDR3 runs 12 residues. The CDR3 spells CASSWGGSEQFF. The CDR3 nucleotides read TGCGCCAGCAGCTGGGGGGGGTCGGAGCAGTTCTTC.

A few counts support this clonotype. This sequence joins TRBV10-3 and TRBJ2-3; 14 bases agree with TRBD2. The J segment lost 3 bases and the V segment lost 10 bases, leaving 6 bases of the junction unmatched. Germline V lookup: CDR1 ENHRY, CDR2 SYGVKD. The CDR3 length is 15 residues. The CDR3, as DNA: TGTGCCACCGGGACTAGCGGGGGAGCTACAGATACGCAGTATTTT. It yields the protein CATGTSGGATDTQYF.

V usage is TRBV7-9 and J usage is TRBJ2-5, with D perhaps matching TRBD1 or TRBD2 (5 bases each). Germline V lookup: CDR1 SEHNR, CDR2 FQNEAQ (reference sequence). Deletions cut 10 bases from V and 5 bases from J, with 17 bases between. This CDR3 contains 13 residues. CDR3 in DNA: TGTGCCAACAGATCGGGGCCCGGCGAGACCCAGTACTTC. The encoded protein is CANRSGPGETQYF. The entire variable domain, with the rest obtained from reference TRBV7-9 and TRBJ2-5, is as follows: DTGVSQNPRHKITKRGQNVTFRCDPISEHNRLYWYRQTLGQGPEFLTYFQNEAQLEKSRLLSDRFSAERPKGSFSTLEIQRTEQGDSAMYLCANRSGPGETQYFGPGTRLLVL.

The V and J genes are TRBV18 and TRBJ1-2; tentative D call: TRBD1 (6 bases). The germline V gene has CDR1 KGHSH and CDR2 LQKENI. The CDR3 runs to 14 residues. The V end lost 4 bases, the J end lost 6 bases, and 15 bases lay between the germline ends. Written as DNA, the CDR3 is TGTGCCAGCTCACATGGACAGACTGGGGATGGCTACACCTTC. It translates to CASSHGQTGDGYTF.

The genes are TRBV20-1 and TRBJ2-7; D is possibly TRBD1 (6 bases). CDR1 is DFQATT and CDR2 is SNEGSKA in the germline V gene (reference sequence). Trimming removed 0 bases from V and 3 bases from J, with 6 bases in between. The CDR3 contains 12 residues. CDR3 in amino acids: CSAREDSYEQYF. The CDR3 nucleotides are TGCAGTGCTAGAGAGGACAGCTACGAGCAGTACTTC.

Points on this clonotype: One end of the junction fails to match germline, which may point to a read error. The chain is built from TRBV5-1 and TRBJ2-1; no clear D gene. The germline V gene has CDR1 SGHRS and CDR2 YFSETQ. The CDR3 runs to 14 residues. The CDR3 DNA is TGCGCCAGCAACTTGGCGAGGAGCCGCGATGAGCAGTTCTTC. As protein: CASNLARSRDEQFF.